The clone carrying this T cell receptor (beta chain) was recorded only once. Its antigen is not identified. This could be a read error, since a much larger clone is one nucleotide away. Healthy individuals of Caucasian origin from Russia, aged roughly 6 to 100, served as donors. A minimum of 6 micrograms of total RNA was extracted per sample. These data come from a study of blood T cells in healthy people across ages. The CDR3 spans 12 residues. Trimming shortened V by 2 bases and J by 11 bases, and 10 bases separated the two germline ends. Germline V CDR1 and CDR2: MNHNS, SASEGT. General study findings and limits: Naive CD4+ cells and diversity were both higher in long-lived donors than in aged donors.

Primers used in a second PCR of roughly 6 to 11 cycles were a sample-barcoded 5' primer and a J-beta primer mix. TCRdb analysed the 5' RACE reads with MiXCR anew, one entry per CDR3 protein. Seen here are some 900,000 distinct CDR3 sequences, 29% observed once, and the top ten hold roughly a sixth. The sequenced sample was blood. This chain connects TRBV6-1 to TRBJ1-5; D is unclear. The clonotype was recovered from a woman older than 75 in good health. CDR3 in amino acids: CASSERIFAQHF. The CDR3 DNA is TGTGCCAGCAGTGAACGGATTTTCGCCCAGCATTTT.